This TCR beta chain was documented in a study of T cell responses to AZD1222 COVID-19 vaccine. The study's findings and limits: Every sample of the repertoires postdated the peak T cell response.

Details on this clone: What it binds is unknown.

Assay: immunoSEQ multiplex PCR; the TCRdb copy retains only in-frame clones and omits some. The data contain 99,000 or so clones, 87% of them singletons. V was shortened by 7 bases and J by 8 bases, with 12 bases between the two germline ends. In germline, CDR1 is MNHEY, CDR2 SVGAGI. The CDR3 consists of 13 residues. This TCR came from an adult in good health. Sequenced here: peripheral blood, sampled on day 0 of AZD1222 vaccination. The rearrangement links TRBV6-5 to TRBJ1-6; D not certain. CDR3 protein: CASKELLDSPLHF. The CDR3 DNA reads TGTGCCAGCAAGGAACTCCTAGATTCACCCCTCCACTTT.